This TCR beta chain originates from a study of T cell changes during pregnancy in multiple sclerosis. This clone was found a few times. Assay: immunoSEQ multiplex PCR; the TCRdb copy retains only in-frame clones and omits some. This table has about 36,000 clones, roughly 91% appearing once. The source of this sequence is a female donor in good health, enrolled as a control in a pregnancy study. The starting material was CD4+ T cells from peripheral blood mononuclear cells, obtained in the second trimester of pregnancy.

For the CDR3, the DNA is TGTGCCAGCAAGGAGAGGAAAGCGGGGCAGGTGAACTATGGCTACACCTTC. This sequence encodes CASKERKAGQVNYGYTF. The rearrangement uses TRBV27 and TRBJ1-2; maybe TRBD1 (5 bases). Per the germline V gene, CDR1 is MNHEY and CDR2 is SMNVEV (reference sequence). The CDR3 is 17 amino acids. Trimming stripped 7 bases from V and 2 bases from J, with 23 bases between.